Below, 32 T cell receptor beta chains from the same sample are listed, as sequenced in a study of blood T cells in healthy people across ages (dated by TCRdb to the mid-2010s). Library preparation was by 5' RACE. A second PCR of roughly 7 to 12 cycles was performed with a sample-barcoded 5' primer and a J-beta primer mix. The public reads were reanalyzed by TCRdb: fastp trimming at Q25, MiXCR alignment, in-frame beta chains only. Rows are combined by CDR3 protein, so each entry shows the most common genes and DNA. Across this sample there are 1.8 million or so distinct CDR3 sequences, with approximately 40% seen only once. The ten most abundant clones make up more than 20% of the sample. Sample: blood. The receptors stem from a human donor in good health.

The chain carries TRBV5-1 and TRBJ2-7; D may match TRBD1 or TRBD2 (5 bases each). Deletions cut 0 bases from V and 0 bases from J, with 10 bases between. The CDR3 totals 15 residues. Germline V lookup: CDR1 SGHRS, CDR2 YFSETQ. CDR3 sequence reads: CASSLGDRYSYEQYF. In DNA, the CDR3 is TGCGCCAGCAGCTTGGGGGACCGCTACTCCTACGAGCAGTACTTC.

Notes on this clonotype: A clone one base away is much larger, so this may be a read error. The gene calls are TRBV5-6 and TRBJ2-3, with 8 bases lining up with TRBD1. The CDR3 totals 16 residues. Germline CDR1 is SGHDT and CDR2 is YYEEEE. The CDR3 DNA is TGTGCCGGCAGCTCAGGCCCTAGACAGGGGTCCGATACGCAGTATTTT. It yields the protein CAGSSGPRQGSDTQYF.

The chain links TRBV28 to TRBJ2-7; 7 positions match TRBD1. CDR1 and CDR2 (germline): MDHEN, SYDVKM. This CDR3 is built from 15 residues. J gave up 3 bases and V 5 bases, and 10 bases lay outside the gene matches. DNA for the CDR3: TGTGCCAGCAGTGGGCCCGTCCGACAGGGCTACGAGCAGTACTTC. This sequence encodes CASSGPVRQGYEQYF.

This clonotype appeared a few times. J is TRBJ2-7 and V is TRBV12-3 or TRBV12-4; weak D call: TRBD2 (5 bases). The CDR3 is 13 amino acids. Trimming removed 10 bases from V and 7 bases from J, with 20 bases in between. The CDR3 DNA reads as TGTGCCACTTCGGCTAGGGAGCTCGGGGAGCAGTACTTC. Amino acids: CATSARELGEQYF.

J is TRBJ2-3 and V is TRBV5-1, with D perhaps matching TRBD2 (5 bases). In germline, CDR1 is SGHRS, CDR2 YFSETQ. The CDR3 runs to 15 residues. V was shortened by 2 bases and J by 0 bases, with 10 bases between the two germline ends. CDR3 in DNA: TGCGCCAGCAGCTTTACTAGGACTAGCACAGATACGCAGTATTTT. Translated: CASSFTRTSTDTQYF.

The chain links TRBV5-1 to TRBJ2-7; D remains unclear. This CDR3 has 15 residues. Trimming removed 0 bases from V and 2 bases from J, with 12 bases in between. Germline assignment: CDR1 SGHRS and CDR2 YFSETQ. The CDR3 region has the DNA TGCGCCAGCAGCTTGGGACTGAGGAACGCCTACGAGCAGTACTTC. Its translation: CASSLGLRNAYEQYF.

CDR3 DNA: TGCAGCGGACAGGACAACTCCTACGAGCAGTACTTC. Its protein product is CSGQDNSYEQYF. This chain links TRBV29-1 with TRBJ2-7; maybe TRBD1 (6 bases). CDR3 size: 12 residues. Germline V gene sequence: CDR1 SQVTM, CDR2 ANQGSEA. The germline V and J ends were trimmed by 7 bases and 0 bases, with 10 bases remaining between them.

This CDR3 reads CASSLGGDTLGIQETQYF. Here the CDR3 DNA reads TGTGCCAGCAGCTTAGGAGGGGATACACTAGGAATCCAAGAGACCCAGTACTTC. The V and J genes are TRBV7-9 and TRBJ2-5; tentatively, D is TRBD1 or TRBD2 (5 bases each). Germline V CDR1 and CDR2: SEHNR, FQNEAQ (reference sequence). This CDR3 has 18 residues. With 1 base removed from V and 1 base from J, the gap between germline ends came to 19 bases.

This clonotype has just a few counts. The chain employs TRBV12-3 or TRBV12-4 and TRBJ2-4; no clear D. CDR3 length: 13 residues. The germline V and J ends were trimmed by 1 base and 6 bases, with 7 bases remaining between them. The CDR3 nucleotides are TGTGCCAGCAGTTTAGGGCACTTAAACATTCAGTACTTC. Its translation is CASSLGHLNIQYF.

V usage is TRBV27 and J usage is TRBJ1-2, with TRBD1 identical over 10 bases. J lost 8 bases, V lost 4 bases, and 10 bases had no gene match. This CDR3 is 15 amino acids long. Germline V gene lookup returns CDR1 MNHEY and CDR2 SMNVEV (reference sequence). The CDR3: CASSSQTGGIFGYTF. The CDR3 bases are TGTGCCAGCAGTTCGCAGACAGGGGGCATTTTCGGCTACACCTTC.

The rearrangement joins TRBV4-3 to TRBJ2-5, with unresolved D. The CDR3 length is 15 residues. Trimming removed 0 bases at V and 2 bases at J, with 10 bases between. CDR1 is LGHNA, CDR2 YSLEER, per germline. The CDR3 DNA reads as TGCGCCAGCAGCCAAGAGTACCAGATACAAGAGACCCAGTACTTC. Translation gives CASSQEYQIQETQYF.

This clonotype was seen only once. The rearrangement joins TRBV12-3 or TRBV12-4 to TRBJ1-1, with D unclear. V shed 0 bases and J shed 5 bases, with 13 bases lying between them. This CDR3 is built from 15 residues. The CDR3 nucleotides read TGTGCCAGCAGTTTAGCGCTAAGGGTCCGGACTGAAGCTTTCTTT. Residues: CASSLALRVRTEAFF.

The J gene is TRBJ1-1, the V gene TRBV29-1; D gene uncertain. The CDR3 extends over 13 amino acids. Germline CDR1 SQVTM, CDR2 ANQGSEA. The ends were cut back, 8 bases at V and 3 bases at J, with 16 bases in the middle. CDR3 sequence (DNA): TGCAGCACTAGCGGGGTTGGTTACACTGAAGCTTTCTTT. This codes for CSTSGVGYTEAFF.

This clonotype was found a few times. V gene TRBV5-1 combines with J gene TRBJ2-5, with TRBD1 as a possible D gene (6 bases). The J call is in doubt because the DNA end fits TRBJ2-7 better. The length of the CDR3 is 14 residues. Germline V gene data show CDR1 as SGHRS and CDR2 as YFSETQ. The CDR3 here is CASSLGQSTYEQYF. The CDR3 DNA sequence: TGCGCCAGCAGCTTAGGACAGTCTACCTACGAGCAGTACTTC.

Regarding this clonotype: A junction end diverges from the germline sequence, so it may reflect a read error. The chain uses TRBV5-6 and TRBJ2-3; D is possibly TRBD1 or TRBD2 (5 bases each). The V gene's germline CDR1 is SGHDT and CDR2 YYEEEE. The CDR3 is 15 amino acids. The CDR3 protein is CASGFGTLYTDTQYF. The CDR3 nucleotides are TGTGCCAGCGGCTTCGGGACCCTCTACACAGATACGCAGTATTTT.

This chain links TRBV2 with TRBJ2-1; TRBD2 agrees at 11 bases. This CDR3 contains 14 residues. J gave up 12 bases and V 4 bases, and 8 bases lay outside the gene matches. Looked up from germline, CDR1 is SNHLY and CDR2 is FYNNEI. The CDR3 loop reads CASSAGTSGGGQFF. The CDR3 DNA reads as TGTGCCAGCAGTGCCGGGACTAGCGGCGGGGGGCAGTTCTTC.

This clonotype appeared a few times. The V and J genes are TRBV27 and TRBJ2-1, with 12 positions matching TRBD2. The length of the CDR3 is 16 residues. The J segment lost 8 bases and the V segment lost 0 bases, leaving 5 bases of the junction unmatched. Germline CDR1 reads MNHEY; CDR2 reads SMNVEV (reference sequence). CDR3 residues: CASSLSGLAGGYEQFF. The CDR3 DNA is TGTGCCAGCAGTTTATCTGGTCTAGCGGGGGGGTATGAGCAGTTCTTC.

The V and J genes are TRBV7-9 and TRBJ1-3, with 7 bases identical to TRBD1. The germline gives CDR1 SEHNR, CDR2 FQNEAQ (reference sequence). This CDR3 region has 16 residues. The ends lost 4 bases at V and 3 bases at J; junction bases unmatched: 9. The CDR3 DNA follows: TGTGCCAGCAGCTCCCCACAGGGGCCCTTTGGAAACACCATATATTTT. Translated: CASSSPQGPFGNTIYF.

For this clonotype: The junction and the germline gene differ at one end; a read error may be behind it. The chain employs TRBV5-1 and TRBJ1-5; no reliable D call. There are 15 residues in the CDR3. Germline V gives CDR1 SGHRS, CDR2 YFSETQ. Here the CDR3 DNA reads TGCGTCAGCAGCATTGGAGGGAAAGGCAATCAGCCCCAGCATTTT. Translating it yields CVSSIGGKGNQPQHF. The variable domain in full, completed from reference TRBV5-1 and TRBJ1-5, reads KAGVTQTPRYLIKTRGQQVTLSCSPISGHRSVSWYQQTPGQGLQFLFEYFSETQRNKGNFPGRFSGRQFSNSRSEMNVSTLELGDSALYLCVSSIGGKGNQPQHFGDGTRLSIL.

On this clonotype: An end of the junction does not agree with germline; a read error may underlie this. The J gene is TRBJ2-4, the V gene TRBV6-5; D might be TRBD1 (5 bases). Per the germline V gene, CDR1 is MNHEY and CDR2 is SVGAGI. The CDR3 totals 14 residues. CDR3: CAGRVDGAKNIQYF. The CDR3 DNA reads TGTGCCGGCAGGGTTGACGGAGCCAAAAACATTCAGTACTTC.

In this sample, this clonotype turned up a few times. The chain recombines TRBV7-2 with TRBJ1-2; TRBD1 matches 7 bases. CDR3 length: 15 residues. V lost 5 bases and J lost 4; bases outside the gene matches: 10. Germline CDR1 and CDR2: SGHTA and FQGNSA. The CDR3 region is CASSPQWRGLYGYTF. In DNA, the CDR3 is TGTGCCAGCAGCCCCCAGTGGAGGGGGCTCTATGGCTACACCTTC.

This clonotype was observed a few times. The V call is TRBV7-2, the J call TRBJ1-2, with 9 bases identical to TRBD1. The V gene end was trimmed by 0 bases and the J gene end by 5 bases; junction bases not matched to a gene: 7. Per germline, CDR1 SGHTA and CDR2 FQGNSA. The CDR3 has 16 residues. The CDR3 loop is CASSLALSGTGYGYTF. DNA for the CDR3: TGTGCCAGCAGCTTAGCGCTGTCTGGGACAGGGTATGGCTACACCTTC. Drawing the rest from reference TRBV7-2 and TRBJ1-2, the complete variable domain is GAGVSQSPSNKVTEKGKDVELRCDPISGHTALYWYRQSLGQGLEFLIYFQGNSAPDKSGLPSDRFSAERTGGSVSTLTIQRTQQEDSAVYLCASSLALSGTGYGYTFGSGTRLTVV.

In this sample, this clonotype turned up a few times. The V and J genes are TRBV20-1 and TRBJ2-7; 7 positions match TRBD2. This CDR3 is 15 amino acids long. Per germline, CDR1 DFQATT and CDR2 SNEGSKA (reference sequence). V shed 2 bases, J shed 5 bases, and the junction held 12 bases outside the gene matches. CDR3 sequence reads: CSARLFGLGVHEQYF. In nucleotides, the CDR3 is TGCAGTGCTAGACTCTTCGGACTAGGGGTCCACGAGCAGTACTTC.

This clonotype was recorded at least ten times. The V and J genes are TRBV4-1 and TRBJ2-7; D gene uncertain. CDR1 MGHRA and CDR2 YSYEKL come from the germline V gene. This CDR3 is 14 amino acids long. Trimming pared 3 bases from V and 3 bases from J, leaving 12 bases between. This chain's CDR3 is CASSHGRRFYEQYF. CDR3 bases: TGCGCCAGCAGCCATGGGCGCAGGTTCTACGAGCAGTACTTC.

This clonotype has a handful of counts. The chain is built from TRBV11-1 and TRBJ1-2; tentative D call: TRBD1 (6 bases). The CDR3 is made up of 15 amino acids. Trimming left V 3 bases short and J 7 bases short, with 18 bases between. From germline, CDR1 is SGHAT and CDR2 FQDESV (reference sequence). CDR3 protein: CASSFGPTGASGYTF. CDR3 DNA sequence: TGTGCCAGCAGCTTTGGACCAACGGGGGCAAGTGGCTACACCTTC.

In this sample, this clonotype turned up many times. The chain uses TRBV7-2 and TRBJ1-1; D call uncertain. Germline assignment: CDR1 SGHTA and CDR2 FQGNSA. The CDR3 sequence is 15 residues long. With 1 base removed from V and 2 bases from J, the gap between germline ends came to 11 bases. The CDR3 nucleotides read TGTGCCAGCAGCTTAGTACCCGATTTTAACACTGAAGCTTTCTTT. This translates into CASSLVPDFNTEAFF.

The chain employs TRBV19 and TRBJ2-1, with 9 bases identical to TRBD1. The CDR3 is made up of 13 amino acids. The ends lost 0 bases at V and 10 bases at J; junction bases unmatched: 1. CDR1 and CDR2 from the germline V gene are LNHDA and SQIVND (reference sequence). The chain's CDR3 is CASSIDGQGEQFF. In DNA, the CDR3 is TGTGCCAGTAGTATAGACGGACAGGGGGAGCAGTTCTTC.

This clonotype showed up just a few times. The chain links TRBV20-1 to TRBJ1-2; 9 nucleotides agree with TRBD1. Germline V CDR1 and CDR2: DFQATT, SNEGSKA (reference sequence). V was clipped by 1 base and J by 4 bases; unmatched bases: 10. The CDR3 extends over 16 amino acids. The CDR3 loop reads CSARVTGTGRLYGYTF. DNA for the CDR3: TGCAGTGCTAGAGTTACCGGGACAGGGCGCCTCTATGGCTACACCTTC.

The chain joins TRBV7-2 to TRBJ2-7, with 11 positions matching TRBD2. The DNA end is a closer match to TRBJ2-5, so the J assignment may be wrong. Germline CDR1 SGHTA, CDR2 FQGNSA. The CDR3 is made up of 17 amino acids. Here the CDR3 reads CASSLAPLAGVGETQYF. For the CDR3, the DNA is TGTGCCAGCAGCTTAGCACCACTAGCGGGGGTAGGGGAGACCCAGTACTTC.

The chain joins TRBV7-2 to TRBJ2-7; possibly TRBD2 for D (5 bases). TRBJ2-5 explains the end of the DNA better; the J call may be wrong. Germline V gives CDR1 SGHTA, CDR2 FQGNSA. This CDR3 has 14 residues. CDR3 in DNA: TGTGCCAGCAGCTTACGGAGAAGCGGAGAGACCCAGTACTTC. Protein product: CASSLRRSGETQYF.

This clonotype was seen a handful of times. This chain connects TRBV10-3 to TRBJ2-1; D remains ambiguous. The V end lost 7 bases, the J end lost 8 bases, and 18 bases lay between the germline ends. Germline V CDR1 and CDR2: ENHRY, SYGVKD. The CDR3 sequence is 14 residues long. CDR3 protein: CAITDGVLAYEQFF. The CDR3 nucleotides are TGTGCCATCACAGATGGGGTATTGGCCTATGAGCAGTTCTTC.

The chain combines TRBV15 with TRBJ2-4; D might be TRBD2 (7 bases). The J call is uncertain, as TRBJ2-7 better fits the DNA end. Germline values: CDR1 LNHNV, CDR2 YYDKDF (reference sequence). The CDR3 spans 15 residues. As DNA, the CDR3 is TGTGCCACCAGCAAGGGGGGGGGAGCTTCCTACGAGCAGTACTTC. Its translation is CATSKGGGASYEQYF.